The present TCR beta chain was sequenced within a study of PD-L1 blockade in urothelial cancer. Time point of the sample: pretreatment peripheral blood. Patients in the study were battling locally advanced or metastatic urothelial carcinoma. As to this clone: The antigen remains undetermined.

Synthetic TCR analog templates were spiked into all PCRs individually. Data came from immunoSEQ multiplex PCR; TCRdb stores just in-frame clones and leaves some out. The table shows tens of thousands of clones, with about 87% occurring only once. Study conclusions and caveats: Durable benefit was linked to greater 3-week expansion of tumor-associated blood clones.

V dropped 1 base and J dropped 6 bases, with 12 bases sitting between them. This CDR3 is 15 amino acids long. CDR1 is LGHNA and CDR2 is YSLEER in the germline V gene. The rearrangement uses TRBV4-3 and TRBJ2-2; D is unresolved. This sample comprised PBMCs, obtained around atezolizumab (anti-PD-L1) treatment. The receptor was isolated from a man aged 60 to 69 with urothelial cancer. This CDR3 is CASSQAQASPGELFF. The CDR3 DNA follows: TGCGCCAGCAGCCAAGCTCAGGCTTCTCCCGGGGAGCTGTTTTTT.